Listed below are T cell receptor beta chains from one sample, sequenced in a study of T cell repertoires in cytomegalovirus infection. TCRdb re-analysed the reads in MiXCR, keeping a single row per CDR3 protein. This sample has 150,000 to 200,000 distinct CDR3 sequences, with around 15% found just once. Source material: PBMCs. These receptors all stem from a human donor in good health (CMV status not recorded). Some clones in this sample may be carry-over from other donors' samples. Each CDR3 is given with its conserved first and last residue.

CDR3: CASSYSLEVNEQFF
V: TRBV6-2/TRBV6-3

CDR3: CSVAGRSPSYNEQFF
V: TRBV29-1

CDR3: CASREQSTNYGYTF
V: TRBV28

CDR3: CASSPSGRTNEQFF
V: TRBV6-2/TRBV6-3

CDR3: CASSFERGNYNEQFF
V: TRBV7-2

CDR3: CASSLVAPWGNQPQHF
V: TRBV7-6

CDR3: CASSLALDGNTEAFF
V: TRBV7-9

CDR3: CASSLTGSMNTEAFF
V: TRBV7-8

CDR3: CASSSRRNQETQYF
V: TRBV28

CDR3: CASSLSVGLSNYGYTF
V: TRBV7-9

CDR3: CASSLTGATDTQYF
V: TRBV11-3

CDR3: CSAWLQGIETQYF
V: TRBV20-1

CDR3: CASSSDGLGNNEQFF
V: TRBV7-3

CDR3: CSASGGTGANTGELFF
V: TRBV20-1

CDR3: CSARDDGTDTYEQYF
V: TRBV20-1

CDR3: CASSATGGQPQHF
V: TRBV6-2/TRBV6-3

CDR3: CASSFDGPYNPTGELFF
V: TRBV7-8

CDR3: CSVGSPGSNYGYTF
V: TRBV29-1

CDR3: CASSPRQGNTGELFF
V: TRBV18

CDR3: CASSFELASRTDTQYF
V: TRBV12-3/TRBV12-4

CDR3: CASSSALGGANVLTF
V: TRBV6-1

CDR3: CASSLDQGAGEQYF
V: TRBV7-2

CDR3: CASLTSGRRSSYNEQFF
V: TRBV28

CDR3: CASSQDLGTNYNEQFF
V: TRBV14

CDR3: CASSVSTWTSGRDNEQFF
V: TRBV9

CDR3: CASSSQGVETQYF
V: TRBV5-6

CDR3: CASSKIAGGQETQYF
V: TRBV12-3/TRBV12-4

CDR3: CASSFKGIGELFF
V: TRBV12-3/TRBV12-4

CDR3: CAIAGGDTQYF
V: TRBV10-3

CDR3: CSAPRTSGSSTDTQYF
V: TRBV20-1

CDR3: CASSLFSGANNEQFF
V: TRBV11-2

CDR3: CASSPDMATDTQYF
V: TRBV7-3

CDR3: CASSATVLNGYTF
V: TRBV11-2

CDR3: CASSLPSAASGRDDNEQFF
V: TRBV7-3

CDR3: CSAERRGRKDTQYF
V: TRBV29-1

CDR3: CASSVPGLRTFGYTF
V: TRBV7-9

CDR3: CASSIGDRYTGEPFF
V: TRBV19

CDR3: CASSFVAGAGELFF
V: TRBV12-3/TRBV12-4

CDR3: CASKGPGTTDTGELFF
V: TRBV28

CDR3: CASSPARRGTDTQYF
V: TRBV5-1

CDR3: CSVDGQPGVLTF
V: TRBV29-1

CDR3: CSATMGVHQPQHF
V: TRBV29-1

CDR3: CASSFREANEKLFF
V: TRBV7-9

CDR3: CATSRDLFGGNYGYTF
V: TRBV15